A selection of T cell receptor beta chains follows, all from one sample in a study of sequential checkpoint blockade in melanoma. Repertoires were generated with immunoSEQ multiplex PCR, while TCRdb's copy carries only in-frame clones and drops some. The sample lists 5,000 to 7,500 clones, 53% occurring once. Here the sequenced sample was CD8+ T cells sorted from blood (inferred from file names), taken from a patient given nivolumab and ipilimumab in sequence. Receptors originate from a human donor with melanoma. The CDR3 runs from the conserved cysteine through the conserved F or W. Fields, in order: D gene, V gene, J gene, clone size, CDR3 protein, CDR3 DNA. The D gene is left open where the match is weak. The size of a clone is reported for some rows only, either as once, few or many, or as a class for expanded clones.

>NA|TRBV21-1|TRBJ1-3|large
CASSGGGAGNTIYF
TGTGCCAGTTCGGGAGGGGGCGCTGGAAACACCATATATTTT
>NA|TRBV6-5|TRBJ1-2|few
CASSSHDDSYGYTF
TGTGCCAGCAGTTCGCACGACGACAGCTATGGCTACACCTTC
>NA|TRBV27|TRBJ2-7|medium-sized
CASSLWVMGHHEQYF
TGTGCCAGCAGTTTATGGGTGATGGGGCACCACGAGCAGTACTTC
>TRBD2|TRBV11-2|TRBJ2-7|NA
CASSPRTSSYEQYF
TGTGCCAGCAGCCCCCGGACTAGTTCCTACGAGCAGTACTTC
>NA|TRBV9|TRBJ1-1|NA
CASSVGRGRVTEAFF
TGTGCCAGCAGCGTAGGCCGCGGGAGGGTCACTGAAGCTTTCTTT
>NA|TRBV27|TRBJ1-1|once
CASSLSLMNTEAFF
TGTGCCAGCAGTTTATCCCTTATGAACACTGAAGCTTTCTTT
>TRBD2|TRBV4-3|TRBJ2-7|NA
CASSQDAASGVYEQYF
TGCGCCAGCAGCCAAGATGCGGCTAGCGGGGTTTACGAGCAGTACTTC
>TRBD1|TRBV28|TRBJ2-7|once
CASSFRSGTGNHEQYF
TGTGCCAGCAGTTTTCGTTCCGGGACAGGGAACCACGAGCAGTACTTC
>NA|TRBV6-4|TRBJ1-2|NA
CASSSGDLNGYTF
TGTGCCAGCAGTTCAGGGGATTTAAATGGCTACACCTTC
>NA|TRBV27|TRBJ2-2|once
CASSLDPGSSTGELFF
TGTGCCAGCAGTTTGGATCCCGGGAGTAGCACCGGGGAGCTGTTTTTT
>NA|TRBV7-2|TRBJ2-1|NA
CASSVRDVGNNEQFF
TGTGCCAGTAGTGTCAGGGATGTGGGGAACAATGAGCAGTTCTTC
>NA|TRBV4-2|TRBJ1-5|NA
CASSQFGEPSNQPQHF
TGTGCCAGCAGCCAATTCGGGGAGCCTAGCAATCAGCCCCAGCATTTT
>TRBD1|TRBV7-9|TRBJ1-2|few
CASSHDRVVNYGYTF
TGCGCCAGCAGCCACGACAGGGTAGTTAACTATGGCTACACCTTC
>NA|TRBV27|TRBJ2-7|NA
CASSSDKPYEQYF
TGTGCCAGCAGTTCGGACAAGCCCTACGAGCAGTACTTC
>TRBD2|TRBV7-9|TRBJ2-2|few
CASISGTSTGELFF
TGTGCCAGCATTTCCGGGACTAGCACCGGGGAGCTGTTTTTT
>TRBD1|TRBV6-5|TRBJ2-2|NA
CASSYRGRGTGELFF
TGTGCCAGCAGTTACAGGGGGCGTGGCACCGGGGAGCTGTTTTTT
>TRBD1|TRBV9|TRBJ2-5|NA
CASSVGRGLQETQYF
TGTGCCAGCAGCGTAGGCAGGGGGCTCCAAGAGACCCAGTACTTC
>TRBD1|TRBV11-2|TRBJ1-5|NA
CASTALRRGPASSNQPQHF
TGTGCCAGCACCGCACTTCGAAGGGGGCCGGCGAGTAGCAATCAGCCCCAGCATTTT
>NA|TRBV9|TRBJ2-3|once
CASNVGGGIDTQYF
TGTGCCAGCAACGTGGGCGGAGGAATAGATACGCAGTATTTT
>NA|TRBV15|TRBJ2-3|NA
CATSGLAGIDTDTQYF
TGTGCCACCAGCGGCTTAGCAGGGATCGACACAGATACGCAGTATTTT
>NA|TRBV2|TRBJ1-2|NA
CASSELGLNRLDGYTF
TGTGCCAGCAGTGAATTGGGTTTAAACAGGCTAGACGGCTACACCTTC
>NA|TRBV5-5|TRBJ1-5|NA
CASSLERTQPQHF
TGTGCCAGCAGCTTGGAGCGGACTCAGCCCCAGCATTTT
>TRBD2|TRBV11-3|TRBJ2-1|NA
CASSLAGGLAGVDEQFF
TGTGCCAGCAGCTTAGCCGGGGGCCTAGCGGGAGTCGATGAGCAGTTCTTC
>TRBD2|TRBV6-1|TRBJ2-7|NA
CASSEGGGTLEQYF
TGTGCCAGCAGTGAAGGCGGGGGGACGCTCGAGCAGTACTTC
>TRBD1|TRBV15|TRBJ1-1|NA
CATSRDFRGEAFF
TGTGCCACCAGCAGAGATTTCAGGGGGGAAGCTTTCTTT
>NA|TRBV29-1|TRBJ2-7|NA
CSAEQDYEQYF
TGCAGCGCGGAACAGGACTACGAGCAGTACTTC
>TRBD1|TRBV6-5|TRBJ2-7|NA
CASNSGTGIHEQYF
TGTGCCAGCAACTCCGGGACAGGGATCCACGAGCAGTACTTC
>NA|TRBV4-1|TRBJ1-5|NA
CASSPPGRQPQHF
TGCGCCAGCAGCCCCCCAGGGCGCCAGCCCCAGCATTTT
>TRBD1|TRBV6-4|TRBJ2-7|NA
CASRTGGVIYEQYF
TGTGCCAGCAGGACAGGGGGCGTGATCTACGAGCAGTACTTC
>NA|TRBV4-2|TRBJ2-7|once
CASSQDQEDWFEQYF
TGTGCCAGCAGCCAAGATCAGGAGGATTGGTTTGAGCAGTACTTC
>TRBD1|TRBV9|TRBJ2-7|NA
CASSPDRGRNEQYF
TGTGCCAGCAGCCCGGACAGGGGGCGAAACGAGCAGTACTTC
>NA|TRBV19|TRBJ2-4|few
CASRGGDIPQYF
TGTGCCAGTAGGGGGGGGGACATTCCTCAGTACTTC